The 14 T cell receptor beta chains below come from one sample, sequenced in a study of identical twins. One entry per CDR3 protein, called by TCRdb with MiXCR from the 5' RACE reads. Of some 1,600,000 distinct CDR3 sequences in the sample, 32% are singletons; the top ten hold around 0.3%. Sequencing input: cord blood. These receptors were taken from a newborn girl in good health.

V is TRBV7-2 and J is TRBJ2-3; 7 bases map to TRBD2. With V trimmed by 0 bases and J by 8 bases, 5 bases remained unmatched. Germline V gene data show CDR1 as SGHTA and CDR2 as FQGNSA. The CDR3 contains 14 residues. The CDR3: CASSLASSGVTQYF. CDR3 coding DNA: TGTGCCAGCAGCTTAGCTTCTAGCGGTGTTACGCAGTATTTT.

This clonotype has only one observation. J is TRBJ2-5 and V is TRBV7-2; 10 nucleotides match TRBD2. In germline, CDR1 is SGHTA, CDR2 FQGNSA. The CDR3 loop spans 16 amino acids. V was clipped by 4 bases and J by 11 bases; unmatched bases: 16. The CDR3, as DNA: TGTGCCAGCAGCTCCGGACTAGCGGCGAGGCGCAATGAGCAGTACTTC. It yields the protein CASSSGLAARRNEQYF. Complete variable domain (other parts from reference TRBV7-2 and TRBJ2-5): GAGVSQSPSNKVTEKGKDVELRCDPISGHTALYWYRQSLGQGLEFLIYFQGNSAPDKSGLPSDRFSAERTGGSVSTLTIQRTQQEDSAVYLCASSSGLAARRNEQYFGPGTRLLVL.

This clonotype came up a few times. The chain is built from TRBV4-2 and TRBJ2-7; D unresolved. V was pared by 1 base and J by 5 bases, with 9 bases between. The CDR3 runs to 13 residues. Germline CDR1 is LGHNA and CDR2 is YNFKEQ. The CDR3 DNA follows: TGTGCCAGCAGCCAAGTACAAGTGCACGAGCAGTACTTC. Translating it yields CASSQVQVHEQYF.

This clonotype showed up just once. A much larger clone lies one base from this, so it may be a read error. This chain connects TRBV7-9 to TRBJ2-4, with a possible D match to TRBD1 (6 bases). The CDR3 consists of 13 residues. Germline lookup yields CDR1 SEHNR and CDR2 FQNEAQ (reference sequence). The CDR3 region is CVSSFRDQGGQYF. For the CDR3, the DNA is TGTGTCAGCAGCTTTCGGGACCAAGGGGGTCAGTACTTC.

V gene TRBV20-1 combines with J gene TRBJ2-3, with 8 bases lining up with TRBD1. V shed 5 bases, J shed 5 bases, and the junction held 6 bases outside the gene matches. The CDR3 is 13 residues long. From germline, CDR1 is DFQATT and CDR2 SNEGSKA (reference sequence). This chain's CDR3 is CSAPSGTGDTQYF. In DNA, the CDR3 is TGCAGTGCTCCCTCCGGGACAGGAGATACGCAGTATTTT.

This chain links TRBV29-1 with TRBJ2-5; 7 nucleotides line up with TRBD2. This CDR3 is built from 12 residues. Per the germline V gene, CDR1 is SQVTM and CDR2 is ANQGSEA. Losses at the gene ends were 5 bases for V and 11 bases for J; bases not matched to a gene: 11. The CDR3 region is CSVLGRSYEQYF. The CDR3 coding sequence is TGCAGCGTTCTCGGGAGGAGCTATGAGCAGTACTTC.

This CDR3 reads CASSVDSGPYNEQYF. The CDR3 bases are TGTGCCAGCAGCGTGGATAGCGGCCCCTACAATGAGCAGTACTTC. The rearrangement joins TRBV9 to TRBJ2-4, with D possibly matching TRBD2 (6 bases). Trimming took off 2 bases at V and 13 bases at J, with 22 bases between the two ends. The CDR3 totals 15 residues. Per the germline V gene, CDR1 is SGDLS and CDR2 is YYNGEE.

The chain joins TRBV27 to TRBJ2-5, with TRBD2 as a possible D gene (6 bases). The germline V gene encodes CDR1 MNHEY and CDR2 SMNVEV (reference sequence). Trimming stripped 2 bases from V and 11 bases from J, with 21 bases between. The CDR3 length is 15 residues. This CDR3 is CASSLLPKGRGEQYF. The CDR3 coding sequence is TGTGCCAGCAGTTTACTTCCCAAGGGGCGGGGTGAGCAGTACTTC.

The chain has TRBV29-1 and TRBJ1-2; TRBD1 might be the D (5 bases). The V end lost 3 bases, the J end lost 4 bases, and 9 bases lay between the germline ends. The CDR3 runs to 12 residues. Germline assignment: CDR1 SQVTM and CDR2 ANQGSEA. Here the CDR3 reads CSVEKGPYGYTF. CDR3 bases: TGCAGCGTTGAGAAGGGGCCCTATGGCTACACCTTC.

V and J are TRBV3-1 and TRBJ2-1; 11 nucleotides agree with TRBD2. J was trimmed by 8 bases and V by 0 bases; bases with no gene match: 3. The CDR3 has 15 residues. Germline V lookup: CDR1 LGHDT, CDR2 YNNKEL (reference sequence). CDR3 coding DNA: TGTGCCAGCAGCCAAGAGGGGACTAGCGGTGATGAGCAGTTCTTC. Its protein product is CASSQEGTSGDEQFF.

The table lists this clonotype with a few counts. The rearrangement links TRBV20-1 to TRBJ2-1, with 10 bases that match TRBD2. The length of the CDR3 is 16 residues. The ends lost 0 bases at V and 8 bases at J; junction bases unmatched: 10. Per germline, CDR1 DFQATT and CDR2 SNEGSKA (reference sequence). The CDR3 DNA reads as TGCAGTGCTAGAGATCAAGCGGGGGGGATTATCTATGAGCAGTTCTTC. Translated, it gives CSARDQAGGIIYEQFF.

The chain couples TRBV4-2 to TRBJ1-5; TRBD1 agrees at 9 bases. V gave up 0 bases and J gave up 3 bases; unmatched junction bases: 3. The CDR3 is made up of 16 amino acids. CDR1 is LGHNA, CDR2 YNFKEQ, per germline. CDR3 protein: CASSQDGDRVNQPQHF. The CDR3 DNA reads as TGTGCCAGCAGCCAAGATGGGGACAGGGTCAATCAGCCCCAGCATTTT.

In its sample, this clonotype was seen a few times. J is TRBJ1-4 and V is TRBV20-1; D gene unclear. Deletions cut 0 bases from V and 3 bases from J, with 14 bases between. Germline loops: CDR1 DFQATT, CDR2 SNEGSKA (reference sequence). The length of the CDR3 is 16 residues. The DNA for the CDR3 is TGCAGTGCTAGAGATCCGGGTCAGAACCCTAATGAAAAACTGTTTTTT. This sequence encodes CSARDPGQNPNEKLFF.

This clonotype has only a few counts. The V and J genes are TRBV20-1 and TRBJ2-7, with TRBD2 matching over 13 bases. Per germline, CDR1 DFQATT and CDR2 SNEGSKA (reference sequence). V was pared by 1 base and J by 5 bases, with 8 bases of the junction left unmatched. The CDR3 length is 16 residues. Here the CDR3 reads CSARGPGLAGVNEQYF. The CDR3 DNA is TGCAGTGCTAGAGGGCCCGGACTAGCGGGAGTAAACGAGCAGTACTTC.